The 26 T cell receptor beta chains listed next were all sequenced from one sample in a study of siplizumab effects on memory and regulatory T cells. The table came from immunoSEQ multiplex PCR; TCRdb's copy has only in-frame clones and leaves some out. The top ten clones hold roughly 0.4% of a sample with 55,000 to 80,000 clones, around 80% of them seen once. Sample: memory CD4+ T cells sorted from blood. The receptor set was obtained from a human donor in good health.

V and J are TRBV9 and TRBJ1-4; D remains ambiguous. Germline V gene data show CDR1 as SGDLS and CDR2 as YYNGEE. This CDR3 region has 14 residues. V lost 0 bases and J 3 bases, leaving 6 bases between the germline ends. CDR3 residues: CASSVGGPNEKLFF. The CDR3 nucleotides read TGTGCCAGCAGCGTAGGGGGTCCTAATGAAAAACTGTTTTTT.

This clone came up once. The chain couples TRBV7-2 to TRBJ1-3, with D possibly matching TRBD1 (5 bases). Germline V CDR1 and CDR2: SGHTA, FQGNSA. The CDR3 has 15 amino acids. V was shortened by 5 bases and J by 0 bases, with 11 bases between the two germline ends. The CDR3 loop is CASSPQGNSGNTIYF. CDR3 sequence (DNA): TGTGCCAGCAGCCCCCAGGGAAACTCTGGAAACACCATATATTTT.

The V gene is TRBV7-6, the J gene TRBJ2-5; no firm D call. This CDR3 spans 12 amino acids. The V end lost 5 bases, the J end lost 5 bases, and 9 bases lay between the germline ends. CDR1 SGHVS and CDR2 FNYEAQ come from the germline V gene. The CDR3 DNA reads TGTGCCAGCAGCATAAACTCGGAGACCCAGTACTTC. Translating it yields CASSINSETQYF.

As to this clone: The sample carries other DNA sequences with the same CDR3. The V call is TRBV28, the J call TRBJ2-6; weak D call: TRBD1 (5 bases). V was cut by 3 bases and J by 2 bases, with 8 bases left in between. Germline CDR1 MDHEN, CDR2 SYDVKM. There are 15 residues in the CDR3. The CDR3 is CASSLMGPGANVLTF. The DNA of the CDR3 is TGTGCCAGCAGTTTGATGGGGCCTGGGGCCAACGTCCTGACTTTC.

V gene TRBV10-3 combines with J gene TRBJ2-7, with 7 bases that match TRBD1. With V trimmed by 4 bases and J by 6 bases, 3 bases remained unmatched. This CDR3 spans 12 amino acids. Per the germline V gene, CDR1 is ENHRY and CDR2 is SYGVKD. The CDR3 loop reads CAISATGFEQYF. CDR3 sequence (DNA): TGTGCCATCAGTGCGACAGGGTTCGAGCAGTACTTC.

The chain links TRBV28 to TRBJ2-3; D may match TRBD1 or TRBD2 (5 bases each). The V end was cut by 2 bases, the J end by 4 bases, with 16 bases between. This CDR3 contains 16 residues. CDR1 and CDR2 (germline): MDHEN, SYDVKM. The CDR3: CASSLRAGRVSDTQYF. The CDR3 coding sequence is TGTGCCAGCAGTTTACGGGCAGGGCGGGTATCAGATACGCAGTATTTT. The full variable domain, completed using reference TRBV28 and TRBJ2-3, is DVKVTQSSRYLVKRTGEKVFLECVQDMDHENMFWYRQDPGLGLRLIYFSYDVKMKEKGDIPEGYSVSREKKERFSLILESASTNQTSMYLCASSLRAGRVSDTQYFGPGTRLTVL.

This chain uses TRBV9 with TRBJ1-1; a weak D match, TRBD1 (6 bases). The CDR3 is 15 residues long. V was pared by 4 bases and J by 1 base, with 14 bases between. From germline, CDR1 is SGDLS and CDR2 YYNGEE. This CDR3 is CASSRTGSQNTEAFF. As DNA, the CDR3 is TGTGCCAGCAGCCGTACAGGGTCCCAGAACACTGAAGCTTTCTTT. The variable domain in full, completed from reference TRBV9 and TRBJ1-1, reads DSGVTQTPKHLITATGQRVTLRCSPRSGDLSVYWYQQSLDQGLQFLIQYYNGEERAKGNILERFSAQQFPDLHSELNLSSLELGDSALYFCASSRTGSQNTEAFFGQGTRLTVV.

This chain connects TRBV21-1 to TRBJ1-5; TRBD1 is the table's D call and was not checked against the DNA. TRBV21-1 is classified as a pseudogene. This CDR3 spans 22 amino acids. The CDR3 DNA sequence: TGTGCCAGCAGCAAAAGGGACAGCAGTTTTTGTGGGGACAGGGGAGTGAATCAGCCCCAGCATTTT. It codes for CASSKRDSSFCGDRGVNQPQHF.

The genes are TRBV5-4 and TRBJ2-3; 9 bases line up with TRBD2. Germline V CDR1 and CDR2: SGHNT, YYREEE (reference sequence). V was pared by 4 bases and J by 3 bases, with 12 bases of the junction left unmatched. This CDR3 has 17 amino acids. CDR3 loop: CASSRPGAGGRTDTQYF. Written as DNA, the CDR3 is TGTGCCAGCAGCCGGCCGGGGGCGGGGGGGCGGACAGATACGCAGTATTTT.

The gene calls are TRBV2 and TRBJ2-2; D is ambiguous. Trimming took 7 bases from V and 4 from J, leaving 19 bases between them. The germline V gene has CDR1 SNHLY and CDR2 FYNNEI. The CDR3 runs to 16 residues. CDR3: CASTLARRLATGELFF. The CDR3 region has the DNA TGTGCCAGCACCCTGGCCAGACGTTTAGCCACCGGGGAGCTGTTTTTT.

This chain uses TRBV19 with TRBJ1-2; unclear D gene. The CDR3 spans 11 residues. The V gene lost 1 base and the J gene lost 10 bases, with 7 bases spanning the gap. CDR1 and CDR2 from the germline V gene are LNHDA and SQIVND (reference sequence). CDR3 loop: CASSIALTYTF. For the CDR3, the DNA is TGTGCCAGTAGTATAGCCCTGACCTACACCTTC.

This chain connects TRBV7-2 to TRBJ1-1; 7 bases are shared with TRBD1. After removal of 5 bases from V and 5 bases from J, the junction contained 5 bases not matched to a gene. The length of the CDR3 is 13 residues. Per the germline V gene, CDR1 is SGHTA and CDR2 is FQGNSA. The CDR3: CASSPHRGTEAFF. CDR3 DNA sequence: TGTGCCAGCAGCCCCCACAGGGGAACTGAAGCTTTCTTT.

The chain is built from TRBV12-2 and TRBJ2-3. TRBV12-2 constitutes a pseudogene. The CDR3 length is 15 residues. The CDR3 DNA reads TGTGCAAGTCGCTTAGCAGGGGGGCACACAGATACGCAGTATTTT. It encodes CASRLAGGHTDTQYF.

The chain has TRBV5-6 and TRBJ2-1; 9 positions agree with TRBD1. The length of the CDR3 is 16 residues. J was trimmed by 4 bases and V by 4 bases; bases with no gene match: 9. CDR1 and CDR2 from the germline V gene are SGHDT and YYEEEE. CDR3 sequence reads: CASSPPGQGIYNEQFF. The CDR3 bases are TGTGCCAGCAGCCCCCCGGGACAGGGTATTTACAATGAGCAGTTCTTC.

This CDR3 reads CASSSWTEAFF. The CDR3 DNA sequence: TGTGCCAGCAGCTCGTGGACTGAAGCTTTCTTT. This sequence joins TRBV7-6 and TRBJ1-1; D gene unclear. V was trimmed by 4 bases and J by 5 bases, leaving 5 bases between them. From germline, CDR1 is SGHVS and CDR2 FNYEAQ. The length of the CDR3 is 11 residues.

Details on this clone: The sample has other DNA sequences that encode this CDR3 too. The chain couples TRBV6-5 to TRBJ1-2; D uncertain. V lost 6 bases and J lost 0, with 11 bases in between. Germline loops: CDR1 MNHEY, CDR2 SVGAGI. This CDR3 contains 14 residues. The CDR3 nucleotides are TGTGCCAGCAGGATCGACGGATCTAACTATGGCTACACCTTC. The encoded protein is CASRIDGSNYGYTF.

This clone has a single count. V gene TRBV9 combines with J gene TRBJ2-6; perhaps D is TRBD1 or TRBD2 (6 bases each). This CDR3 comprises 20 residues. V lost 4 bases and J 0 bases, leaving 23 bases between the germline ends. Germline assignment: CDR1 SGDLS and CDR2 YYNGEE. In DNA form, the CDR3 reads TGTGCCAGCAGCCCTTTGGGGGGCGTAGGCTTAAGCTCTGGGGCCAACGTCCTGACTTTC. It specifies CASSPLGGVGLSSGANVLTF.

The CDR3 sequence is CASSPVPGREGNTQYF. In DNA form, the CDR3 reads TGTGCCAGCTCCCCGGTGCCGGGCAGGGAGGGGAATACGCAGTATTTT. The rearrangement joins TRBV18 to TRBJ2-3, with 7 bases identical to TRBD2. There are 16 residues in the CDR3. J gave up 7 bases and V 6 bases, and 16 bases lay outside the gene matches. Germline V gene lookup returns CDR1 KGHSH and CDR2 LQKENI.

Of note for this clone: Relative to the germline gene, one junction end is altered; a read error may explain this. Other DNA sequences within the sample encode an identical CDR3. The chain recombines TRBV6-5 with TRBJ1-2; D remains unclear. This CDR3 has 12 residues. Germline values: CDR1 MNHEY, CDR2 SVGAGI. The CDR3 protein is CASRTIGQGYTF. As DNA, the CDR3 is TGCGCCAGCAGGACTATTGGCCAAGGCTACACCTTC.

The genes are TRBV4-1 and TRBJ1-2; D is possibly TRBD1 (5 bases). Germline values: CDR1 MGHRA, CDR2 YSYEKL. The CDR3 runs 14 residues. The V end lost 5 bases, the J end lost 2 bases, and 12 bases lay between the germline ends. This CDR3 reads CASSEVTENYGYTF. The CDR3 DNA is TGCGCCAGCAGCGAAGTGACAGAGAACTATGGCTACACCTTC.

This clone was seen only once. The chain combines TRBV21-1 with TRBJ2-7; TRBD2 is the table's D call and was not checked against the DNA. TRBV21-1 is a recognized pseudogene. The CDR3 contains 14 residues. CDR3 in amino acids: CASSKELGSYEQYF. For the CDR3, the DNA is TGTGCCAGCAGCAAAGAGCTCGGTTCCTACGAGCAGTACTTC.

The rearrangement uses TRBV9 and TRBJ2-1; no firm D call. The CDR3 covers 11 residues. V lost 0 bases, J lost 9 bases, and 4 bases lay in between. Per germline, CDR1 SGDLS and CDR2 YYNGEE. The CDR3 loop reads CASSVGIEQFF. In nucleotides, the CDR3 is TGTGCCAGCAGCGTAGGGATTGAGCAGTTCTTC.

The chain links TRBV11-3 to TRBJ2-3; 10 bases are shared with TRBD2. Unmatched junction bases numbered 11, after V lost 1 base and J lost 1 base. Germline V gives CDR1 SGHNT, CDR2 YENEEA. The CDR3 consists of 19 residues. CDR3 in amino acids: CASSLGLGAGTSGTDTQYF. The CDR3 bases are TGTGCCAGCAGCTTAGGGCTGGGCGCCGGGACTAGCGGCACAGATACGCAGTATTTT.

The chain has TRBV5-6 and TRBJ2-6; no clear D. The germline CDR1 and CDR2 sequences are SGHDT and YYEEEE. Trimming shortened V by 6 bases and J by 0 bases, and 10 bases separated the two germline ends. The CDR3 loop spans 15 amino acids. The CDR3 spells CASTEYTSGANVLTF. The DNA of the CDR3 is TGTGCCAGCACCGAATACACCTCTGGGGCCAACGTCCTGACTTTC. The full variable domain, rest sourced from reference TRBV5-6 and TRBJ2-6, is DAGVTQSPTHLIKTRGQQVTLRCSPKSGHDTVSWYQQALGQGPQFIFQYYEEEERQRGNFPDRFSGHQFPNYSSELNVNALLLGDSALYLCASTEYTSGANVLTFGAGSRLTVL.

This clone was seen only a few times. The chain recombines TRBV5-6 with TRBJ2-7, with 7 bases matching TRBD1. The J segment lost 4 bases and the V segment lost 3 bases, leaving 10 bases of the junction unmatched. This CDR3 has 15 residues. CDR1 SGHDT and CDR2 YYEEEE come from the germline V gene. The CDR3 here is CASSSLKGASYEQYF. The CDR3 nucleotides are TGTGCCAGCAGCTCATTAAAGGGGGCGTCTTACGAGCAGTACTTC. Full variable domain (rest looked up from reference TRBV5-6 and TRBJ2-7): DAGVTQSPTHLIKTRGQQVTLRCSPKSGHDTVSWYQQALGQGPQFIFQYYEEEERQRGNFPDRFSGHQFPNYSSELNVNALLLGDSALYLCASSSLKGASYEQYFGPGTRLTVT.

The rearrangement joins TRBV11-3 to TRBJ2-3, with no clear D. CDR1 is SGHNT and CDR2 is YENEEA in the germline V gene. The CDR3 runs 14 residues. The ends were cut back, 3 bases at V and 2 bases at J, with 9 bases in the middle. CDR3 in DNA: TGTGCCAGCAGCTTGGATGGGCCCACAGATACGCAGTATTTT. The encoded protein is CASSLDGPTDTQYF. The entire variable domain, with the rest obtained from reference TRBV11-3 and TRBJ2-3, is as follows: EAGVVQSPRYKIIEKKQPVAFWCNPISGHNTLYWYLQNLGQGPELLIRYENEEAVDDSQLPKDRFSAERLKGVDSTLKIQPAELGDSAVYLCASSLDGPTDTQYFGPGTRLTVL.